What follows is one T cell receptor (beta chain) and its context. This specimen belongs to a study of T cell changes during pregnancy in multiple sclerosis. The table came from immunoSEQ multiplex PCR; TCRdb's copy has only in-frame clones and leaves some out. The sample carries around 17,000 clones, 95% to 97% recorded once. Germline CDR1 is SGHAT and CDR2 is FQNNGV. V was clipped by 2 bases and J by 2 bases, with 14 bases between them. The CDR3 extends over 16 amino acids. The specimen was peripheral blood, collected in the third trimester of pregnancy. The receptor's source is a female donor with multiple sclerosis, enrolled in a pregnancy study. The chain combines TRBV11-2 with TRBJ2-3; D possibly corresponds to TRBD1 (5 bases). The CDR3 reads CASSLTGRVFTDTQYF. CDR3 nucleotide sequence: TGTGCCAGCAGCTTAACGGGCAGGGTTTTCACAGATACGCAGTATTTT.